The table lists the clone carrying this TCR beta chain with a few counts. TCRdb called the 5' RACE reads again in MiXCR, with one record for every CDR3 protein. Of under 200,000 distinct CDR3 sequences in the sample, roughly 11% were seen once. The data belong to a study of T-cell memory formation after mild COVID-19. The germline V gene has CDR1 SGHVS and CDR2 FQNEAQ. The CDR3 length is 15 residues. The ends were cut back, 2 bases at V and 3 bases at J, with 13 bases in the middle. The specimen was PBMCs or a T cell subset sorted from them (not recorded which). This receptor was taken from a man between 18 and 35 years old who had mild COVID-19 (a few samples of this study predate the infection). Cell type and time point are not known. This chain joins TRBV7-8 and TRBJ1-2, with a tentative D call TRBD1 (6 bases). For the CDR3, the DNA is TGTGCCAGCAGCTTAAGACAGGCGAAGCACTATGGCTACACCTTC. Amino acids: CASSLRQAKHYGYTF.